The rows below give T cell receptor beta chains drawn from one sample of a study of T cell responses to AZD1222 COVID-19 vaccine. Sequencing used immunoSEQ multiplex PCR; TCRdb keeps in-frame clones, though not all of them. Here the sample spans some 100,000 clones, approximately 90% being singletons. Here the sequenced sample was peripheral blood, taken on day 0 of AZD1222 vaccination. The receptor source for this set is an adult in good health. The CDR3 runs from the conserved cysteine through the conserved F or W. D genes are given only for firm matches. Size is omitted from some rows. Given values are once, few, many or a class for expanded clones.

TRBJ1-6 | TRBV6-1 | TRBD1 | - | CASSEPGTGRSSPLHF | TGTGCCAGCAGTGAACCCGGGACAGGGAGGAGCTCACCCCTCCACTTT
TRBJ1-2 | TRBV18 | - | - | CASSSDTGLGYTF | TGTGCCAGCTCATCCGACACGGGCTTAGGCTACACCTTC
TRBJ1-6 | TRBV12-3/TRBV12-4 | - | - | CASSRGGSSPLHF | TGTGCCAGCAGCCGAGGGGGTAGTTCACCCCTCCACTTT
TRBJ1-2 | TRBV30 | - | - | CAWSVSRHGYTF | TGTGCCTGGAGTGTATCCCGGCACGGCTACACCTTC
TRBJ1-6 | TRBV7-2 | - | - | CASSLGGAQYSYNSPLHF | TGTGCCAGCAGCTTAGGAGGAGCCCAGTACTCCTATAATTCACCCCTCCACTTT
TRBJ2-6 | TRBV6-1 | - | - | CASSEGLEGDVLTF | TGTGCCAGCAGTGAAGGACTGGAAGGGGACGTCCTGACTTTC
TRBJ1-2 | TRBV28 | - | - | CASSPQNYGYTF | TGTGCCAGCAGTCCACAAAACTATGGCTACACCTTC
TRBJ1-4 | TRBV5-1 | - | - | CASSSTRGRANEKLFF | TGCGCCAGCAGCTCGACCAGGGGAAGGGCTAATGAAAAACTGTTTTTT
TRBJ2-5 | TRBV9 | - | - | CASSPTNTFQETQYF | TGTGCCAGCAGCCCAACGAACACATTTCAAGAGACCCAGTACTTC
TRBJ2-6 | TRBV9 | TRBD1 | once | CASSVGRGSSGANVLTF | TGTGCCAGCAGCGTAGGCAGGGGGAGCTCTGGGGCCAACGTCCTGACTTTC
TRBJ1-3 | TRBV19 | - | - | CASIAGFSGNTIYF | TGTGCCAGTATCGCAGGGTTCTCTGGAAACACCATATATTTT
TRBJ2-2 | TRBV6-5 | - | - | CASRDALDGGELFF | TGTGCCAGCAGGGACGCACTAGACGGCGGGGAGCTGTTTTTT
TRBJ1-2 | TRBV5-6 | TRBD1 | - | CASSHRGSPSYGYTF | TGTGCCAGCTCTCACAGGGGCTCCCCCTCCTATGGCTACACCTTC
TRBJ2-3 | TRBV4-2 | - | - | CASSHERIIGDTQYF | TGTGCCAGCAGCCATGAAAGAATAATCGGGGATACGCAGTATTTT
TRBJ1-1 | TRBV3-1/TRBV3-2 | - | - | CASSQQGSAFF | TGTGCCAGCAGCCAACAGGGGAGTGCTTTCTTT
TRBJ2-7 | TRBV11-3 | - | - | CASSHPGQGNEQYF | TGTGCCAGCAGCCACCCCGGGCAGGGCAACGAGCAGTACTTC
TRBJ1-5 | TRBV6-6 | - | - | CASSYGRLDQPQHF | TGTGCCAGCAGTTACGGACGGCTAGATCAGCCCCAGCATTTT
TRBJ1-2 | TRBV5-6 | - | - | CASDLGVANYGYTF | TGTGCCAGCGACCTGGGGGTAGCTAACTATGGCTACACCTTC
TRBJ1-5 | TRBV11-3 | - | few | CASSSTQGKAQPQHF | TGTGCCAGCAGCTCTACACAGGGTAAGGCTCAGCCCCAGCATTTT
TRBJ1-5 | TRBV6-1 | - | - | CASSEYGAFSNQPQHF | TGTGCCAGCAGTGAATACGGGGCCTTTAGCAATCAGCCCCAGCATTTT
TRBJ1-1 | TRBV29-1 | - | - | CSAPDWQKPNTEAFF | TGCAGCGCCCCGGACTGGCAAAAACCGAACACTGAAGCTTTCTTT
TRBJ2-1 | TRBV19 | TRBD2 | - | CASGLAGGYEQFF | TGTGCCAGTGGACTAGCGGGGGGATATGAGCAGTTCTTC
TRBJ2-7 | TRBV2 | TRBD1 | - | CASSEGPGQGRYEQYF | TGTGCCAGCAGTGAAGGACCGGGACAGGGGCGATACGAGCAGTACTTC
TRBJ2-1 | TRBV9 | TRBD2 | - | CASSVDGGLAGNNEQFF | TGTGCCAGCAGCGTAGACGGTGGGCTAGCGGGAAACAATGAGCAGTTCTTC
TRBJ2-3 | TRBV11-2 | - | - | CASSLGWGTDTQYF | TGTGCCAGCAGCTTAGGATGGGGCACAGATACGCAGTATTTT
TRBJ1-1 | TRBV6-5 | TRBD1 | - | CASSFRDSMNTEAFF | TGTGCCAGCAGTTTCCGGGACAGCATGAACACTGAAGCTTTCTTT
TRBJ1-1 | TRBV5-1 | TRBD1 | - | CASSGYRGTEAFF | TGCGCCAGCAGCGGATACAGGGGGACTGAAGCTTTCTTT
TRBJ2-2 | TRBV14 | - | - | CASRRVGTGELFF | TGTGCCAGCCGACGGGTGGGCACCGGGGAGCTGTTTTTT
TRBJ1-1 | TRBV2 | TRBD1 | - | CASSPGQGRNTEAFF | TGTGCCAGCAGTCCCGGACAGGGTAGGAACACTGAAGCTTTCTTT
TRBJ1-1 | TRBV19 | - | - | CASQRTISTEAFF | TGTGCCAGTCAACGGACAATATCTACTGAAGCTTTCTTT
TRBJ1-1 | TRBV30 | - | - | CAWSGGAGPAFF | TGTGCCTGGAGTGGGGGGGCAGGACCCGCTTTCTTT
TRBJ1-1 | TRBV12-3/TRBV12-4 | - | - | CASGPTGLEAFF | TGTGCCAGCGGACCCACAGGGTTGGAAGCTTTCTTT
TRBJ2-5 | TRBV5-8 | TRBD1 | once | CASSFGRTGQETQYF | TGTGCCAGCAGCTTCGGTCGGACAGGGCAAGAGACCCAGTACTTC
TRBJ1-1 | TRBV7-9 | - | - | CASSSPGTPGGITEAFF | TGTGCCAGCAGCTCGCCCGGGACGCCCGGTGGGATCACTGAAGCTTTCTTT
TRBJ2-3 | TRBV27 | - | - | CASSLAPVADTQYF | TGTGCCAGCAGTTTAGCACCAGTCGCAGATACGCAGTATTTT
TRBJ1-2 | TRBV6-2/TRBV6-3 | - | - | CASSSTPGYGYTF | TGTGCCAGCAGTTCCACCCCAGGATATGGCTACACCTTC
TRBJ1-4 | TRBV5-8 | TRBD1 | - | CASSLGTAGEKLFF | TGTGCCAGCAGCCTTGGGACAGCTGGGGAAAAACTGTTTTTT
TRBJ2-7 | TRBV7-3 | - | - | CASSLSPNGEQYF | TGTGCCAGCAGCTTAAGTCCTAACGGGGAGCAGTACTTC
TRBJ1-6 | TRBV6-4 | - | - | CASSLMGNSPLHF | TGTGCCAGCAGCCTAATGGGGAATTCACCCCTCCACTTT
TRBJ2-2 | TRBV6-5 | - | - | CASRPGTGELFF | TGTGCCAGCAGGCCAGGCACCGGGGAGCTGTTTTTT
TRBJ1-3 | TRBV9 | - | - | CASSVGGAGNTIYF | TGTGCCAGCAGCGTGGGGGGAGCTGGAAACACCATATATTTT
TRBJ2-1 | TRBV7-2 | - | few | CASSSHLPRNNEQFF | TGTGCCAGCAGCTCCCACCTTCCAAGGAACAATGAGCAGTTCTTC
TRBJ2-7 | TRBV12-3/TRBV12-4 | - | - | CASGSVGGRQYF | TGTGCCAGCGGCTCAGTTGGGGGGAGGCAGTACTTC
TRBJ1-1 | TRBV24-1 | - | - | CATSPKSGGAEAFF | TGTGCCACCAGTCCCAAAAGCGGCGGGGCCGAAGCTTTCTTT
TRBJ1-1 | TRBV10-2 | TRBD1 | - | CASSERDRVPFSANTEAFF | TGCGCCAGCAGTGAAAGGGACAGGGTTCCATTTTCAGCGAACACTGAAGCTTTCTTT
TRBJ1-3 | TRBV11-2 | - | - | CASSSYRVSSGNTIYF | TGTGCCAGCAGCTCTTACAGGGTTAGCTCTGGAAACACCATATATTTT
TRBJ1-2 | TRBV2 | - | - | CASRNYGYTF | TGTGCCAGCAGGAACTATGGCTACACCTTC
TRBJ1-2 | TRBV14 | - | - | CASEPAPGGGVYGYTF | TGTGCCAGCGAACCCGCCCCCGGTGGTGGGGTCTATGGCTACACCTTC
TRBJ2-7 | TRBV11-3 | - | - | CASSPTFVGEQYF | TGTGCCAGCAGCCCCACGTTCGTGGGAGAGCAGTACTTC
TRBJ1-2 | TRBV3-1/TRBV3-2 | - | - | CASSQGYGYTF | TGTGCCAGCAGCCAAGGGTATGGCTACACCTTC
TRBJ1-5 | TRBV3-1/TRBV3-2 | TRBD1 | - | CASSATGFNQPQHF | TGTGCCAGCAGCGCGACAGGGTTCAATCAGCCCCAGCATTTT
TRBJ1-2 | TRBV7-3 | - | - | CASSLPSDYGYTF | TGTGCCAGCAGCTTACCCTCGGATTATGGCTACACCTTC
TRBJ1-4 | TRBV21-1 | - | - | CASPQDGTDNEKLFF | TGTGCCAGCCCACAGGACGGGACGGATAATGAAAAACTGTTTTTT
TRBJ2-7 | TRBV27 | - | - | CASSRTGVTYEQYF | TGTGCCAGCAGCAGAACCGGGGTCACCTACGAGCAGTACTTC